The clone carrying this TCR beta chain was picked up many times. Its antigen is undetermined. Both TRBC1 and TRBC2 were covered by a beta constant-region primer of two equimolar oligonucleotides. Ligated cDNA was amplified by four rounds of PCR with nested alpha and beta constant-region primers and SP2. Each CDR3 protein gets one entry after TCRdb re-called the UMI-ligation and nested PCR reads with MiXCR. The sample comprises some 110,000 distinct CDR3 sequences, roughly 32% of which are singletons, and 0.9% rests with the top ten. The record originates from a study of naive and memory T cell subsets. General study results and limits: TCR abundance followed a power law differing between naive and memory subsets. Clonotypes here are unpaired alpha or beta chain sequences. In naive cells, over 85% of TCR sequences were seen only once.

The source of this sequence is a human donor in good health. Specimen: central memory CD4+ T cells from blood.

The CDR3 DNA sequence: TGCAGTGCCTCCTCGGGCCTAGTGGATACGCAGTATTTT. Translating gives CSASSGLVDTQYF. The V gene is TRBV20-1, the J gene TRBJ2-3; D not resolved. Trimming left V 6 bases short and J 6 bases short, with 16 bases between. The CDR3 spans 13 residues. Per germline, CDR1 DFQATT and CDR2 SNEGSKA (reference sequence).